These 2 T cell receptor beta chains originate from one sample sequenced in a study of immune cell composition in non-small cell lung cancer. Measured with immunoSEQ multiplex PCR; TCRdb has only the in-frame clones, and not every one. The sample carries 13,000 to 15,000 clones, about two thirds recorded once. The sample was lung tumor tissue. All receptors derive from a human donor with non-small cell lung cancer.

The V and J genes are TRBV7-2 and TRBJ2-7; 7 bases align to TRBD1. CDR1 is SGHTA and CDR2 is FQGNSA in the germline V gene. There are 14 residues in the CDR3. V lost 3 bases and J lost 0; bases outside the gene matches: 2. In DNA form, the CDR3 reads TGTGCCAGCAGCTTCAACAGGGGCTCCTACGAGCAGTACTTC. The encoded protein is CASSFNRGSYEQYF.

J is TRBJ2-7 and V is TRBV29-1; TRBD1 aligns across 8 bases. J lost 6 bases, V lost 4 bases, and 8 bases had no gene match. CDR1 and CDR2 (germline): SQVTM, ANQGSEA. The CDR3 spans 13 residues. CDR3 DNA sequence: TGCAGCGTTGGAGACAGGGGTTTCGGCGAGCAGTACTTC. Translation gives CSVGDRGFGEQYF.